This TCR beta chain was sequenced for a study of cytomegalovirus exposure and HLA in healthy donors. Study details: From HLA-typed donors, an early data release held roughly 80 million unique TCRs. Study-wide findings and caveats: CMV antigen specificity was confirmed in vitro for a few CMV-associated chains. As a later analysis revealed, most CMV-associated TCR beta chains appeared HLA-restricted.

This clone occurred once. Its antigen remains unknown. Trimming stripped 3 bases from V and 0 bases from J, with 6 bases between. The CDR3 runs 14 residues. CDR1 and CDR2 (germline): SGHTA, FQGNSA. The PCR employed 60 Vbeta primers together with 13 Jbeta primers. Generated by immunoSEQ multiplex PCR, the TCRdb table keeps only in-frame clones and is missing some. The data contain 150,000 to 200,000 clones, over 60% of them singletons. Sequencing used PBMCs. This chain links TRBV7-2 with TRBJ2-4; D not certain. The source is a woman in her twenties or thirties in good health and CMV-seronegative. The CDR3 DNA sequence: TGTGCCAGCAGCTTCATTTTAGCCAAAAACATTCAGTACTTC. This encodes CASSFILAKNIQYF.